What follows describes a single T cell receptor beta chain. Its antigen remains unidentified. With a J-beta primer mix and a sample-barcoded 5' primer, a second PCR ran about 6 to 11 cycles. TCRdb recomputed calls from the 5' RACE reads with MiXCR, one row per CDR3 protein. The sample has approximately 940,000 distinct CDR3 sequences, around 49% seen once; the top ten hold roughly 13%. This sample is drawn from a study of blood T cells in healthy people across ages. The CDR3 runs 16 residues. CDR1 LGHNA and CDR2 YNFKEQ come from the germline V gene. Germline trimming cut 0 bases from V and 10 bases from J; bases unmatched to any gene: 10. General study results and limits: Higher diversity, along with more naive CD4+ cells, distinguished long-lived donors from aged donors.

The receptor was derived from a young man in good health. Sequencing input: blood. J is TRBJ2-1 and V is TRBV4-2; 9 bases are shared with TRBD2. The CDR3 sequence is CASSQDDGGRAREQFF. The CDR3, as DNA: TGTGCCAGCAGCCAAGATGATGGCGGGAGGGCCCGAGAGCAGTTCTTC.